This entry lists 25 T cell receptor beta chains sequenced from one sample in a study of blood T cell repertoires in COVID-19. Here immunoSEQ multiplex PCR was the method, and the copy in TCRdb shows in-frame clones only, minus some. The sample consists of around 100,000 clones, more than 75% of them appearing once. The sequencing input was peripheral blood. The receptors here all came from a man in his 60s with acute or convalescent COVID-19.

This clone was found once. The V gene is TRBV2, the J gene TRBJ2-1; D is unclear. The germline gives CDR1 SNHLY, CDR2 FYNNEI. The CDR3 is made up of 12 amino acids. The V gene lost 8 bases and the J gene lost 2 bases, with 7 bases spanning the gap. The CDR3 is CASGLAYNEQFF. In DNA, the CDR3 is TGTGCCAGCGGCCTAGCCTACAATGAGCAGTTCTTC.

The chain couples TRBV24-1 to TRBJ1-5, with 11 positions matching TRBD1. Germline-derived CDR1 and CDR2 are KGHDR and SFDVKD. Losses at the gene ends were 6 bases for V and 7 bases for J; bases not matched to a gene: 7. The CDR3 sequence is 15 residues long. CDR3 bases: TGTGCCACCAGTTCCGGACAGGGGGCTTGGCAGCCCCAGCATTTT. Translated, it gives CATSSGQGAWQPQHF.

The chain combines TRBV19 with TRBJ1-1; D is ambiguous. Per germline, CDR1 LNHDA and CDR2 SQIVND (reference sequence). Trimming removed 3 bases at V and 11 bases at J, with 13 bases between. The CDR3 consists of 12 residues. The CDR3 region is CASSMFDRGAFF. CDR3 bases: TGTGCCAGTAGTATGTTTGACCGCGGGGCTTTCTTT.

Turning to this clone: Compared with germline, one end of the junction differs, possibly owing to a read error. This chain uses TRBV7-9 with TRBJ2-1; 10 bases are a match to TRBD1. The CDR3 is made up of 16 amino acids. Germline V CDR1 and CDR2: SEHNR, FQNEAQ (reference sequence). The CDR3, as DNA: TGTGCCAGCAGCCCCCCGGGACAGGGGCGAATTCTCGGGTCTGTCTTC. Protein sequence: CASSPPGQGRILGSVF.

The table lists this clone with a few counts. V and J are TRBV29-1 and TRBJ2-4; TRBD2 matches 11 bases. Germline V lookup: CDR1 SQVTM, CDR2 ANQGSEA. The CDR3 spans 14 residues. V trimming: 8 bases; J trimming: 2 bases; junction bases outside the gene matches: 5. The DNA of the CDR3 is TGCAGCAGCCTAGCGGGAGGTACCAAAAACATTCAGTACTTC. Protein sequence: CSSLAGGTKNIQYF. Full variable domain (outside the CDR3, taken from reference TRBV29-1 and TRBJ2-4): SAVISQKPSRDICQRGTSLTIQCQVDSQVTMMFWYRQQPGQSLTLIATANQGSEATYESGFVIDKFPISRPNLTFSTLTVSNMSPEDSSIYLCSSLAGGTKNIQYFGAGTRLSVL.

The chain joins TRBV6-5 to TRBJ1-2, with 8 bases matching TRBD1. The germline CDR1 and CDR2 sequences are MNHEY and SVGAGI. V shed 6 bases and J 6 bases; nucleotides not matched to a gene: 12. The CDR3 spans 15 residues. The CDR3 here is CASRLIGQGLNGYTF. As DNA, the CDR3 is TGTGCCAGCAGGCTGATTGGACAGGGCCTAAATGGCTACACCTTC.

V and J are TRBV7-8 and TRBJ1-4; a possible D gene is TRBD1 (5 bases). The length of the CDR3 is 20 residues. Trimming took 1 base from V and 1 from J, leaving 22 bases between them. CDR1 SGHVS and CDR2 FQNEAQ come from the germline V gene. CDR3 amino acids: CASSLVPREGNLGTNEKLFF. The CDR3 nucleotides are TGTGCCAGCAGCTTAGTCCCCAGGGAAGGGAACCTAGGAACTAATGAAAAACTGTTTTTT.

The J gene is TRBJ2-3, the V gene TRBV6-5; 14 bases align to TRBD2. Germline CDR1 is MNHEY and CDR2 is SVGAGI. V was clipped by 6 bases and J by 6 bases; unmatched bases: 5. CDR3 length: 15 amino acids. CDR3 loop: CASRKGTSGSDTQYF. The CDR3 nucleotides read TGTGCCAGCAGAAAAGGGACTAGCGGGAGTGATACGCAGTATTTT.

The chain is built from TRBV19 and TRBJ1-4; TRBD1 might be the D (5 bases). CDR3 length: 16 residues. Trimming took 5 bases from V and 7 from J, leaving 20 bases between them. Per the germline V gene, CDR1 is LNHDA and CDR2 is SQIVND (reference sequence). The CDR3 reads CASSVPRTGGLEKLFF. The CDR3 DNA reads as TGTGCCAGTAGTGTTCCCAGAACAGGAGGGCTTGAAAAACTGTTTTTT.

The chain uses TRBV3-1 (or the pseudogene TRBV3-2) and TRBJ1-3; TRBD1 matches at 8 bases. J lost 3 bases, V lost 4 bases, and 8 bases had no gene match. The CDR3 extends over 16 amino acids. Germline CDR1 is LGHDT and CDR2 is YNNKEL (reference sequence). CDR3: CASSRNTGGIGNTIYF. The CDR3 DNA reads as TGTGCCAGCAGCCGAAATACAGGGGGGATTGGAAACACCATATATTTT.

The V and J genes are TRBV6-2 or TRBV6-3 and TRBJ2-6, with 11 bases identical to TRBD2. The CDR3 extends over 16 amino acids. V shed 4 bases and J 1 base; nucleotides not matched to a gene: 0. Germline CDR1 is MNHEY and CDR2 is SVGEGT. CDR3 loop: CASSSSGRSGANVLTF. The CDR3 DNA is TGTGCCAGCAGTTCTAGCGGGAGGTCTGGGGCCAACGTCCTGACTTTC.

This chain links TRBV29-1 with TRBJ1-1; 7 positions match TRBD1. CDR1 and CDR2 from the germline V gene are SQVTM and ANQGSEA. This CDR3 is 14 amino acids long. With V trimmed by 7 bases and J by 0 bases, 8 bases remained unmatched. The CDR3 DNA reads as TGCAGCGGAGGAACGGGACAGATGAACACTGAAGCTTTCTTT. This codes for CSGGTGQMNTEAFF.

The genes are TRBV10-3 and TRBJ2-3, with TRBD2 matching over 7 bases. CDR3 size: 16 residues. V lost 3 bases, J lost 2 bases, and 8 bases stayed unmatched. Germline lookup yields CDR1 ENHRY and CDR2 SYGVKD. CDR3 amino acids: CAISDGAGLTTDTQYF. CDR3 coding DNA: TGTGCCATCAGTGATGGAGCGGGATTGACCACAGATACGCAGTATTTT.

The chain recombines TRBV5-8 with TRBJ1-1; D unresolved. The CDR3 runs to 15 residues. From germline, CDR1 is SGHTS and CDR2 YDEGEE. V was shortened by 2 bases and J by 3 bases, with 14 bases between the two germline ends. CDR3 sequence: CASSFKARLDTEAFF. DNA of the CDR3: TGTGCCAGCAGCTTTAAGGCCAGGTTGGACACTGAAGCTTTCTTT. The full variable domain, rest sourced from reference TRBV5-8 and TRBJ1-1, is EAGVTQSPTHLIKTRGQQATLRCSPISGHTSVYWYQQALGLGLQFLLWYDEGEERNRGNFPPRFSGRQFPNYSSELNVNALELEDSALYLCASSFKARLDTEAFFGQGTRLTVV.

The chain recombines TRBV5-1 with TRBJ1-1, with D tentatively TRBD1 (5 bases). The germline V and J ends were trimmed by 4 bases and 3 bases, with 10 bases remaining between them. The germline gives CDR1 SGHRS, CDR2 YFSETQ. This CDR3 contains 13 residues. CDR3 protein: CASSPGYDTEAFF. The CDR3 DNA follows: TGCGCCAGCAGCCCAGGGTACGACACTGAAGCTTTCTTT.

The CDR3 bases are TGTGCCAGCAGCCAAGATAGGCGGGAGGGCCAACCAGATACGCAGTATTTT. Translating gives CASSQDRREGQPDTQYF. The chain has TRBV4-2 and TRBJ2-3; 9 bases match TRBD2. Germline V gene lookup returns CDR1 LGHNA and CDR2 YNFKEQ. CDR3 length: 17 residues. Germline trimming cut 0 bases from V and 4 bases from J; bases unmatched to any gene: 8.

The V call is TRBV6-1, the J call TRBJ1-2, with TRBD1 matching over 9 bases. The CDR3 spans 16 residues. The germline V gene encodes CDR1 MNHNS and CDR2 SASEGT. V lost 3 bases and J lost 6; bases outside the gene matches: 11. The CDR3 DNA is TGTGCCAGCAGTGACCTACCGGGACAGGGAGATAATGGCTACACCTTC. This encodes CASSDLPGQGDNGYTF.

V gene TRBV5-1 combines with J gene TRBJ2-2, with 7 positions matching TRBD2. The V gene end was trimmed by 1 base and the J gene end by 3 bases; junction bases not matched to a gene: 6. Germline CDR1 SGHRS, CDR2 YFSETQ. The CDR3 has 16 amino acids. The chain's CDR3 is CASSLWGGRDTGELFF. CDR3 nucleotide sequence: TGCGCCAGCAGCTTGTGGGGCGGGAGAGACACCGGGGAGCTGTTTTTT.

V gene TRBV27 combines with J gene TRBJ1-1; maybe TRBD1 (5 bases). The CDR3 extends over 16 amino acids. The germline CDR1 and CDR2 sequences are MNHEY and SMNVEV (reference sequence). V shed 6 bases and J shed 5 bases, with 22 bases lying between them. Here the CDR3 reads CASSRYGAPMGTEAFF. In DNA, the CDR3 is TGTGCCAGCAGCCGTTATGGGGCCCCTATGGGGACTGAAGCTTTCTTT.

For the CDR3, the DNA is TGCGCCAGCAGCACAGGGAGCTCTGGGGCCAACGTCCTGACTTTC. It codes for CASSTGSSGANVLTF. This chain joins TRBV5-1 and TRBJ2-6, with D perhaps TRBD1 (6 bases). The V and J ends lost 4 bases and 0 bases respectively, with 8 bases between them. The CDR3 runs to 15 residues. Germline V gene sequence: CDR1 SGHRS, CDR2 YFSETQ.

In its sample, this clone was seen a few times. The CDR3 is CTSSPLGLTGTSGSDTQYF. The CDR3 nucleotides read TGCACCAGCAGCCCTTTGGGCCTTACCGGGACTAGCGGGAGCGATACGCAGTATTTT. The V call is TRBV1, the J call TRBJ2-3; TRBD2 is taken as the D call from the table, unchecked against the DNA. TRBV1 is deemed a pseudogene. The CDR3 is 19 residues long.

The V gene is TRBV27, the J gene TRBJ1-3, with no clear D. V was pared by 6 bases and J by 0 bases, with 21 bases between. This CDR3 region has 18 residues. Germline lookup yields CDR1 MNHEY and CDR2 SMNVEV (reference sequence). The CDR3 DNA follows: TGTGCCAGCAGGACTACCGGGATGGTATCAGGCTCTGGAAACACCATATATTTT. Protein sequence: CASRTTGMVSGSGNTIYF.

V gene TRBV14 combines with J gene TRBJ2-3, with TRBD2 identical over 11 bases. Unmatched junction bases numbered 4, after V lost 0 bases and J lost 5 bases. The length of the CDR3 is 16 residues. CDR1 SGHDN and CDR2 FVKESK come from the germline V gene. The CDR3 reads CASSQEVLAGEDTQYF. The CDR3 nucleotides read TGTGCCAGCAGCCAAGAGGTACTAGCGGGAGAAGATACGCAGTATTTT.

For this clone: The junction does not match germline at one end; this may be a read error. The rearrangement links TRBV7-7 to TRBJ2-1; weak D call: TRBD1 (5 bases). CDR1 is SSHAT, CDR2 FNYEAQ, per germline (reference sequence). CDR3 length: 15 amino acids. The CDR3 DNA follows: TGTGCTAGCAGCTTAGGGCAGGGCAGTGGCAATGAGCAGTTCTTC. This gives the protein CASSLGQGSGNEQFF.

The V call is TRBV5-4, the J call TRBJ1-2, with TRBD1 matching 7 bases. Germline V gene sequence: CDR1 SGHNT, CDR2 YYREEE (reference sequence). The CDR3 is 14 residues long. V dropped 4 bases and J dropped 7; count of bases not matched to a gene: 10. CDR3 in amino acids: CASSLSTGVSGYTF. The CDR3, as DNA: TGTGCCAGCAGCCTATCAACAGGGGTTTCTGGCTACACCTTC.